The rows below give T cell receptor beta chains drawn from one sample of a study of identifying expanded T cells in peripheral blood. Assay: immunoSEQ multiplex PCR; the TCRdb copy retains only in-frame clones and omits some. Among roughly 90,000 clones listed, approximately 81% were seen once. Input material: blood. These receptor sequences come from a person aged 18-70 years in good health. Both conserved end residues are part of each CDR3. The order of the fields is J gene, D gene, clone size, V gene, CDR3 protein. A D gene is named only where the DNA matches it firmly. A clone size is listed for some rows: how often the clone was seen (once, few, many), or a class if it is expanded.

j_call: TRBJ2-3; d_call: -; clone_size: -; v_call: TRBV4-3; cdr3_aa: CASSQDRASTDTQYF
j_call: TRBJ2-7; d_call: TRBD2; clone_size: -; v_call: TRBV18; cdr3_aa: CASSPNQGGTYEQYF
j_call: TRBJ1-5; d_call: TRBD1; clone_size: -; v_call: TRBV9; cdr3_aa: CASSATSGTGHQPQHF
j_call: TRBJ1-5; d_call: -; clone_size: -; v_call: TRBV6-6; cdr3_aa: CASSYIRAGNQPQHF
j_call: TRBJ2-2; d_call: TRBD1; clone_size: once; v_call: TRBV19; cdr3_aa: CASSITVTGVTGELFF
j_call: TRBJ1-1; d_call: -; clone_size: -; v_call: TRBV29-1; cdr3_aa: CSVTTPGSEAFF
j_call: TRBJ1-3; d_call: -; clone_size: -; v_call: TRBV9; cdr3_aa: CASSGRRSGNTIYF
j_call: TRBJ1-1; d_call: TRBD1; clone_size: -; v_call: TRBV2; cdr3_aa: CAITSDRGTEAFF
j_call: TRBJ1-1; d_call: -; clone_size: -; v_call: TRBV4-3; cdr3_aa: CASSQEGVNTEAFF
j_call: TRBJ2-7; d_call: TRBD1; clone_size: once; v_call: TRBV6-5; cdr3_aa: CASSDPGQYHEQYF
j_call: TRBJ1-2; d_call: TRBD1; clone_size: -; v_call: TRBV7-9; cdr3_aa: CASSARGTGGLTF
j_call: TRBJ1-3; d_call: -; clone_size: few; v_call: TRBV11-2; cdr3_aa: CASSLVTGGSGNTIYF
j_call: TRBJ1-1; d_call: TRBD1; clone_size: -; v_call: TRBV5-6; cdr3_aa: CASSLGGTGVAFF
j_call: TRBJ1-2; d_call: -; clone_size: -; v_call: TRBV4-1; cdr3_aa: CASSQEAWGRRGNYGYTF
j_call: TRBJ2-1; d_call: -; clone_size: -; v_call: TRBV14; cdr3_aa: CASSLLDRGNEQFF
j_call: TRBJ2-5; d_call: TRBD1; clone_size: -; v_call: TRBV7-7; cdr3_aa: CASSLGQGKETQYF
j_call: TRBJ2-1; d_call: -; clone_size: -; v_call: TRBV7-9; cdr3_aa: CASSSGSHDQFF
j_call: TRBJ1-1; d_call: TRBD1; clone_size: -; v_call: TRBV27; cdr3_aa: CASRFLDRGTEAFF
j_call: TRBJ1-3; d_call: -; clone_size: once; v_call: TRBV5-1; cdr3_aa: CASSQGRDSSSGNTIYF
j_call: TRBJ1-6; d_call: -; clone_size: -; v_call: TRBV6-1; cdr3_aa: CASNPEGRFASPLHF
j_call: TRBJ2-2; d_call: TRBD1; clone_size: -; v_call: TRBV7-7; cdr3_aa: CASSPTGQGVPTGELFF
j_call: TRBJ1-2; d_call: -; clone_size: -; v_call: TRBV6-5; cdr3_aa: CASSGRQGYTF
j_call: TRBJ1-6; d_call: TRBD1; clone_size: -; v_call: TRBV30; cdr3_aa: CAWSRDRYNSPLHF
j_call: TRBJ2-5; d_call: -; clone_size: once; v_call: TRBV7-7; cdr3_aa: CASSLAQQETQYF
j_call: TRBJ2-2; d_call: TRBD1; clone_size: -; v_call: TRBV7-9; cdr3_aa: CASSSRGRGTGELFF
j_call: TRBJ1-2; d_call: -; clone_size: -; v_call: TRBV18; cdr3_aa: CASSPVRDNYGYTF
j_call: TRBJ1-2; d_call: TRBD1; clone_size: few; v_call: TRBV19; cdr3_aa: CASSHRGSDYGYTF
j_call: TRBJ2-5; d_call: TRBD1; clone_size: -; v_call: TRBV7-2; cdr3_aa: CASSLRQGQTQYF
j_call: TRBJ2-1; d_call: -; clone_size: -; v_call: TRBV6-5; cdr3_aa: CASSQRGNEQFF
j_call: TRBJ1-1; d_call: -; clone_size: once; v_call: TRBV7-2; cdr3_aa: CASSLGRDPVRGTEAFF
j_call: TRBJ2-3; d_call: -; clone_size: once; v_call: TRBV6-1; cdr3_aa: CASSEAGWDTQYF